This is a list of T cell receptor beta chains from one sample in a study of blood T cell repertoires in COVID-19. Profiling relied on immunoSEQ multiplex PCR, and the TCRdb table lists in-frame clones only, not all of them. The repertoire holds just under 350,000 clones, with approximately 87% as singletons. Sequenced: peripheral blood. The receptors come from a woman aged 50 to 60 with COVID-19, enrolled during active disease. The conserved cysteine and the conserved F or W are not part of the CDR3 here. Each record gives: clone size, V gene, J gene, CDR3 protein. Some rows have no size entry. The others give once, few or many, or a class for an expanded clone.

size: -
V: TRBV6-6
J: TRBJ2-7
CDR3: ASRQPGQGFDEQY

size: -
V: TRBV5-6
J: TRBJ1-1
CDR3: ASSSGQGRSTEAF

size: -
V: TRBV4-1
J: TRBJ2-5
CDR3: ASSQGRQQETQY

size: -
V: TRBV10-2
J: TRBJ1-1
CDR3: ASSDPRRMNTEAF

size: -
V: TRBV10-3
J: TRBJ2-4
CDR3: AIRGQGVENIQY

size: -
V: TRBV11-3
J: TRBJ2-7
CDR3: ASSPIATYNYEQY

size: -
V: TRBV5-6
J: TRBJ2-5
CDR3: ASSSKVGGETQY

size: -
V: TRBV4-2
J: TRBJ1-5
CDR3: ASSQDGQQGINQPQH

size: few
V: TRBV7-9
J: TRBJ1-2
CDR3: ASSSNLDWTEAYGYT

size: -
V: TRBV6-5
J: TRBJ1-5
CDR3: ASSAMTGDNQPQH

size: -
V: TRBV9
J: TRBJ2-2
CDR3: ASSPRGTGSAGELF

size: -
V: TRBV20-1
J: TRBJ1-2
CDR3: SARRNYGYT

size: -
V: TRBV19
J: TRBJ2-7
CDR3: ASSIILAGGGEQY

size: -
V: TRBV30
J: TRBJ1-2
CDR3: AWNPTANYGYT

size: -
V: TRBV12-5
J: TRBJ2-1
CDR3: ASGHYPGTGGPYNEQF

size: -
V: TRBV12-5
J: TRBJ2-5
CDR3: ASGLLWGDSQETQY

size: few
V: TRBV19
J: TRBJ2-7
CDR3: ASSSLAGQGYPEQY

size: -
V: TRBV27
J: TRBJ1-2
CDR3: ASSQRGGVGYT

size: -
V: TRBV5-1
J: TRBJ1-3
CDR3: ASSLDTGSGNTIY

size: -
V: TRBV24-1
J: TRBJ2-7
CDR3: ATSDSSTGLSYEQY

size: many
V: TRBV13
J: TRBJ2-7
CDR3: ASSPQGDVWGEQY

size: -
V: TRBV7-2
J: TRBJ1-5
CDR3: ASSLLGLGNQPQH

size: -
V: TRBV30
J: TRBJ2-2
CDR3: ASQIAVKNTGELF

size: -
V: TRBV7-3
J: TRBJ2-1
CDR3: ASSLQREVGYNEQF

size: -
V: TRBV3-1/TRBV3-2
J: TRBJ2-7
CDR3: ASSWTRGFYEQY

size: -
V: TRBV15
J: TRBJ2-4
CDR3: ATSEFSGTGSTLAKNIQY

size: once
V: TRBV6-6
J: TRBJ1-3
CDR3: ASSSRTDNSGNTIY

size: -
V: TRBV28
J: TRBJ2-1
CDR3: ASSTVNEQF

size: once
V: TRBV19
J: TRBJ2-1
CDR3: ASRGTGQGVNEQF